Listed below are T cell receptor beta chains from one sample, sequenced in a study of CD4 T cells in relation to SARS-CoV-2 and coronaviruses. Sequenced by immunoSEQ multiplex PCR; TCRdb stores in-frame clones only, minus some. The data hold approximately 38,000 clones, with roughly 90% observed a single time. Sample: memory CD4+ T cells from PBMCs. These receptors all come from an adult with COVID-19. The conserved cysteine and the conserved F or W are not part of the CDR3 here. Size is omitted from some rows. Given values are once, few, many or a class for expanded clones.

clone_size,j_call,v_call,cdr3_aa
-,TRBJ1-6,TRBV4-2,ASGDRDNSPLH
-,TRBJ1-4,TRBV29-1,SVGSAQKLF
-,TRBJ2-1,TRBV6-6,ASSLDWGRNEQF
-,TRBJ2-7,TRBV9,ASSPNRGLTYEQY
-,TRBJ1-5,TRBV5-8,ASSSLPGGNSNQPQH
-,TRBJ1-2,TRBV6-6,ASSADEVVGYT
-,TRBJ1-4,TRBV19,ASSMGISSTNEKLF
once,TRBJ2-4,TRBV7-3,ASSPGRRDIQY
-,TRBJ1-2,TRBV7-2,ASSLGRDTLYGYT
once,TRBJ1-2,TRBV18,ASSPLTGDYGYT
-,TRBJ1-1,TRBV5-1,ASSQTGGAGNTEAF
-,TRBJ1-3,TRBV11-3,ASSLGGTAGNTIY
-,TRBJ2-6,TRBV11-2,ASSDPRSRAGGANVLT
-,TRBJ2-5,TRBV4-1,ASSFGQGASFGTQY
few,TRBJ2-3,TRBV5-5,ASSWRASGSTDTQY
-,TRBJ2-5,TRBV12-5,ASDLGLGGGETQY
-,TRBJ1-1,TRBV7-2,ASSLLQGGYTEAF
few,TRBJ2-7,TRBV7-2,ASSLARDTRSSYEQY
-,TRBJ1-5,TRBV19,ASSVGDRDFRFINQPQH
-,TRBJ2-7,TRBV20-1,SASDLHEQY
-,TRBJ2-7,TRBV4-3,ASSQGTGREQY
-,TRBJ1-2,TRBV3-1/TRBV3-2,ASSQPGQAASYGYT
-,TRBJ1-4,TRBV29-1,SVKRGAGNEKLF
once,TRBJ1-1,TRBV7-9,ASSQPRGAGAEAF
-,TRBJ1-2,TRBV7-2,ASSSLRFGYT
once,TRBJ2-7,TRBV19,ASSIVTRNTYEQY
-,TRBJ2-1,TRBV5-1,ASSFGDSRNEQF
-,TRBJ2-2,TRBV12-5,ASGLRSNTGELF
few,TRBJ2-7,TRBV2,ASRVDRGTSEQY
-,TRBJ2-3,TRBV24-1,ATSESHRTDTQY
-,TRBJ2-6,TRBV12-5,ASGLVPPSSGANVLT
-,TRBJ2-7,TRBV2,ASSNGWSSYEQY
-,TRBJ1-5,TRBV2,ASSEVQGGQPQH
-,TRBJ2-1,TRBV5-4,ASSPGTSGTYNEQF
-,TRBJ2-7,TRBV7-9,ASSPKDRVGSEQY
-,TRBJ2-3,TRBV5-1,ASSLPGTGGADTQY
once,TRBJ2-1,TRBV27,ASSFRGASYNEQF
-,TRBJ2-1,TRBV7-2,ASSLGNRVEQF
-,TRBJ2-7,TRBV28,ASSFGDRGYEQY
-,TRBJ2-3,TRBV18,ASSPAGADTQY
-,TRBJ1-2,TRBV6-5,ASSYREGYGYT
-,TRBJ1-5,TRBV6-5,ASRTTGNQPQH
-,TRBJ1-1,TRBV4-1,ASSQPRQLNTEAF
-,TRBJ2-1,TRBV19,ASSGPMSNEQF
-,TRBJ2-2,TRBV5-1,ASSLGGQGARTGELF
-,TRBJ1-5,TRBV6-5,ATRRGDSNQPQH
-,TRBJ2-3,TRBV6-6,ASSPLRTSGATDTQY
-,TRBJ2-2,TRBV6-5,ASSRDVWELF
once,TRBJ2-7,TRBV7-2,ASSLGGGSPTWEQY
-,TRBJ2-2,TRBV12-3/TRBV12-4,ASSTRIPGELF
-,TRBJ2-4,TRBV7-8,ASSELATSYIQY
once,TRBJ1-5,TRBV3-1/TRBV3-2,ASSQDAAGQPQH
-,TRBJ2-3,TRBV7-2,ASSLAQGRGTDTQY
-,TRBJ2-1,TRBV28,ASSPPGHRPAKYNEQF